The rows below give T cell receptor beta chains drawn from one sample of a study of T cells in localized non-small cell lung cancer. Only in-frame clones appear in the TCRdb table, and some are missing; sequencing was by immunoSEQ multiplex PCR. This sample has tens of thousands of clones; 88% occur once, and the top ten carry roughly 2.5%. The sample here was peripheral blood, taken before any cancer treatment. These receptors were obtained from a woman aged 40-69 years with stage I lung adenocarcinoma. CDR3s include the opening cysteine and the closing phenylalanine or tryptophan. D genes are given only for firm matches. Only part of the rows carry a size: once, few, many, or a class if the clone is expanded.

D gene,J gene,V gene,clone size,CDR3 protein,CDR3 DNA
.,TRBJ2-1,TRBV11-3,.,CASSSRTNEQFF,TGTGCCAGCAGCTCGCGGACAAACGAGCAGTTCTTC
TRBD1,TRBJ1-2,TRBV27,medium-sized,CASSLSGTGDGGYTF,TGTGCCAGCAGTTTATCCGGGACAGGGGATGGTGGCTACACCTTC
TRBD1,TRBJ2-5,TRBV10-3,.,CAIRPGTGEQETQYF,TGTGCCATCAGGCCAGGGACAGGGGAACAAGAGACCCAGTACTTC
.,TRBJ2-7,TRBV6-5,once,CASSYSRADPYEQYF,TGTGCCAGCAGTTACTCTCGGGCTGACCCATACGAGCAGTACTTC
TRBD1,TRBJ2-4,TRBV10-1,.,CARLQGPNIQYF,TGCGCCAGACTACAGGGGCCCAACATTCAGTACTTC
TRBD2,TRBJ2-6,TRBV18,.,CASSPTGLGIGANVLTF,TGTGCCAGCTCACCCACGGGACTAGGGATTGGGGCCAACGTCCTGACTTTC
.,TRBJ2-2,TRBV18,.,CASSPGSRGGTGELFF,TGTGCCAGCTCACCAGGTTCAAGGGGCGGAACCGGGGAGCTGTTTTTT
.,TRBJ2-5,TRBV6-5,.,CASSRESDSFGPQYF,TGTGCCAGCAGCCGGGAGTCGGACAGTTTCGGACCCCAGTACTTC
.,TRBJ2-7,TRBV28,.,CASKNGISREPYEQYF,TGTGCCAGCAAGAACGGGATCTCCCGGGAGCCCTACGAGCAGTACTTC
.,TRBJ1-2,TRBV10-3,.,CAISEDSYGYTF,TGTGCCATCAGTGAAGACAGTTATGGCTACACCTTC